This T cell receptor beta chain was retrieved from a study of blood T cell repertoires in COVID-19 (TCRdb year 2020). Regarding the research as a whole: The collaborator samples originated in the United States, Italy and Spain and spanned the acute and convalescent phases of COVID-19. The material from the prospective study consisted of cDNA or gDNA derived from T cells, B-cell-depleted T cells, or PBMCs. Subjects who had been exposed to COVID-19, were actively infected with it, or had recovered from it provided the deeply sampled blood TCRbeta repertoires that made up the dataset. A freely available public database, intended as a resource for researchers studying the immune response to SARS-CoV-2, is where the repertoires were released. Samples were obtained from the ongoing ImmuneRACE study (first 160 participants) and from 950 to 1,500 subjects provided by 6 global collaborators. A de-identified subject ID, COVID-19 status, age in years and sex were almost always included in the sample metadata. Where available, HLA class I and class II types were obtained from metadata supplied by the sample provider rather than from assay-based typing.

Here is what the overall study found, with its caveats: The amount of clinical and demographic metadata varied by source and participant and was provided uncurated.

In the prospective study, participants were about 18 to 95 years old, resided in about two dozen geographic areas of the United States, and were enrolled through a virtual design. Cohort assignment in the prospective study relied on participant-reported clinical history from a screening survey and a study questionnaire. Recovered participants in ImmuneRACE Cohort 3 were defined by two consecutive negative NP/OP PCR tests, clearance by a healthcare professional, or resolution of symptoms. Each participant in the prospective study had whole blood, serum and a nasopharyngeal or oropharyngeal swab collected by mobile phlebotomists. Participants in the prospective study had the option to provide additional blood draws and questionnaires over an approximately 2-month period. Before DNA extraction, blood samples from the prospective study were shipped at room temperature or frozen. TCRbeta CDR3 regions were amplified from genomic DNA by means of the immunoSEQ Assay, a bias-controlled multiplex PCR. As for how the authors treated the data: The number of nucleated cells in each sample was estimated from the amplification of reference gene primers within the assay. To quantify the absolute abundance of each unique TCRbeta CDR3 rearrangement, sequence reads were collapsed and filtered. For each sample, productive Simpson clonality was calculated as the square root of Simpson's diversity index across productive rearrangements. TCRdb took this table from immuneACCESS and kept in-frame rearrangements with V and J called. Such tables lack part of the clones; where checked against another copy, unresolved V genes explain under half of the gap, and the rest is unexplained. From that table come the V and J calls and clone size; the DNA was used to work out D and trimming. In this sample the table shows over 300,000 clones, about nine tenths of which occur a single time. The ten largest account for more than 9% of the sample.

Trimming at the junction amounts to 0 bases on V and 5 bases on J, and the germline ends lie 11 bases apart. Based on the germline V gene, the CDR1 and CDR2 sequences are MNHEY and SVGAGI. Measured from the cysteine to the phenylalanine, the CDR3 is 15 residues long. CDR3 DNA only is kept here, 45 bases in frame from base 1. This clone came up a few times. Its recognized antigen is unknown. Base qualities are not provided; no much larger clone lies one nucleotide away. The TCR sequence derives from a woman aged 18-29 years who had recovered from COVID-19. The chain uses TRBV6-5 and TRBJ2-1; no D gene is confidently identified. Material: PBMCs or T cells enriched from blood (not recorded which). The DNA reads as follows: TGTGCCAGCAGTTACTCGTACAAAGTGGACAATGAGCAGTTCTTC. Translated, this is CASSYSYKVDNEQFF.